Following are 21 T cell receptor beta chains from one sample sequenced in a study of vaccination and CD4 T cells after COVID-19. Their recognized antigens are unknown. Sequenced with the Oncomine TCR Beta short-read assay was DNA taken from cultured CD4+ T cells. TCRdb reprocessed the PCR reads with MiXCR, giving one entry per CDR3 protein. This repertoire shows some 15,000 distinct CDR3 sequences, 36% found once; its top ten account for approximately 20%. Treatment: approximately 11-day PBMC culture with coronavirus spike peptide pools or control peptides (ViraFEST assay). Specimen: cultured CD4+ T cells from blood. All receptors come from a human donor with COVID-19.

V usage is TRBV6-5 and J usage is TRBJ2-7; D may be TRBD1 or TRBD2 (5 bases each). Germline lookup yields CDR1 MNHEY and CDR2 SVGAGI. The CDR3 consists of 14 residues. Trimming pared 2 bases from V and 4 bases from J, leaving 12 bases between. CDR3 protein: CASSYRDRRYEQYF. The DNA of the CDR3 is TGTGCCAGCAGTTACAGGGACCGCCGATACGAGCAGTACTTC.

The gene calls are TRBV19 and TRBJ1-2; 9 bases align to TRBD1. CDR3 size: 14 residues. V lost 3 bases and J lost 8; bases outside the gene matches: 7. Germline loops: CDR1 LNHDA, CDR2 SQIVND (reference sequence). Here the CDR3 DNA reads TGTGCCAGTAGTATGGGACAGGGATTTTACGGCTACACCTTC. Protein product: CASSMGQGFYGYTF.

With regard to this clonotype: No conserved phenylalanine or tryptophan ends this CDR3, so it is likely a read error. In DNA, the CDR3 is TGTGCCACCAGCAGAGATGGGGTCCCCGGGGAGCTGTTTCTT. Translating gives CATSRDGVPGELFL. V is TRBV15 and J is TRBJ2-2, with D unclear. CDR3 size: 14 residues. The V and J ends lost 0 bases and 6 bases respectively, with 8 bases between them. The germline V gene encodes CDR1 LNHNV and CDR2 YYDKDF (reference sequence).

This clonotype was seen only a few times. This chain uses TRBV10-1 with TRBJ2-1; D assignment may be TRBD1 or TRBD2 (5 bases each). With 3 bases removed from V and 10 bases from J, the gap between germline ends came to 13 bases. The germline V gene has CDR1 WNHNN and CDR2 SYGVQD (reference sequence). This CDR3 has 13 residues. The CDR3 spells CASSDTGLEEQFF. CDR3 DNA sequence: TGCGCCAGCAGTGATACGGGGCTAGAGGAGCAGTTCTTC.

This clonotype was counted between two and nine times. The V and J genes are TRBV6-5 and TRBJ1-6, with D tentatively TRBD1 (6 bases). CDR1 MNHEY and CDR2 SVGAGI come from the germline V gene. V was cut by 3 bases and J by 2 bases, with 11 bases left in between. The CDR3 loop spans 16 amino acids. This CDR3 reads CASSYWTDAYNSPLHF. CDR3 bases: TGTGCCAGCAGTTATTGGACAGACGCCTATAATTCACCCCTCCACTTT.

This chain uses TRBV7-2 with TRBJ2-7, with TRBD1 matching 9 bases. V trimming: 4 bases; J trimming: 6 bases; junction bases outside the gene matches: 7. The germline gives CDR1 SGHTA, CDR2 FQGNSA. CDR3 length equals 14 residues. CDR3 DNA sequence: TGTGCCAGCAGCTCCGACAGGGGGACCCCCGAGCAGTACTTC. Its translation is CASSSDRGTPEQYF.

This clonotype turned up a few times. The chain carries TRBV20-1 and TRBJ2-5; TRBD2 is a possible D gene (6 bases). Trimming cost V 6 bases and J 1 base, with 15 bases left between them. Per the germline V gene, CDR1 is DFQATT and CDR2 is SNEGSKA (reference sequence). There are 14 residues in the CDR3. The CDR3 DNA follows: TGCAGTGCAGAGAGAGCTAGCGCCCAAGAGACCCAGTACTTC. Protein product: CSAERASAQETQYF.

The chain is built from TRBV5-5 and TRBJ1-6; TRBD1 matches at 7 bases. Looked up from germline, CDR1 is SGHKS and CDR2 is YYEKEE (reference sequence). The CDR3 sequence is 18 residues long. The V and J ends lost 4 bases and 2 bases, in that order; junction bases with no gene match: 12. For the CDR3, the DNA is TGTGCCAGCAGCGGAACAGGGGAATCCGTCACCTATAATTCACCCCTCCACTTT. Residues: CASSGTGESVTYNSPLHF.

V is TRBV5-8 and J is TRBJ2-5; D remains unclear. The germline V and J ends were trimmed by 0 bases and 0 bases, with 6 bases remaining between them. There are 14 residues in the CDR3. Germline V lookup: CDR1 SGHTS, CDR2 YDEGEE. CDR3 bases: TGTGCCAGCAGCTTGGTGGCTTACCAAGAGACCCAGTACTTC. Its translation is CASSLVAYQETQYF.

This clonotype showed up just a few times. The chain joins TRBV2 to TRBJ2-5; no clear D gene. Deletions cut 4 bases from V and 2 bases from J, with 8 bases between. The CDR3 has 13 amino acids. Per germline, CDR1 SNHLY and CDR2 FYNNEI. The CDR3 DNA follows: TGTGCCAGCAGTGGACGGATACAAGAGACCCAGTACTTC. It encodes CASSGRIQETQYF. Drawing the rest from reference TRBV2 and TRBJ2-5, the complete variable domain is EPEVTQTPSHQVTQMGQEVILRCVPISNHLYFYWYRQILGQKVEFLVSFYNNEISEKSEIFDDQFSVERPDGSNFTLKIRSTKLEDSAMYFCASSGRIQETQYFGPGTRLLVL.

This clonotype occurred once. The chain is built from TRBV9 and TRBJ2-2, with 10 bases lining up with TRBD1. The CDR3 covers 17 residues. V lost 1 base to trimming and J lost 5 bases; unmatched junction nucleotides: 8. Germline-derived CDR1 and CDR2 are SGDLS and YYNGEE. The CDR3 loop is CASSVPTPGQGTGELFF. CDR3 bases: TGTGCCAGCAGCGTACCCACCCCGGGACAGGGGACCGGGGAGCTGTTTTTT.

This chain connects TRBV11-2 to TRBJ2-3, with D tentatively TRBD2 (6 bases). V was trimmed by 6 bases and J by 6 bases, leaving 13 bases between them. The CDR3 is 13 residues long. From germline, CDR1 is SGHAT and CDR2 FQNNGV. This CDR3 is CASSFGGKDTQYF. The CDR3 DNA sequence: TGTGCCAGCAGTTTTGGGGGGAAGGATACGCAGTATTTT.

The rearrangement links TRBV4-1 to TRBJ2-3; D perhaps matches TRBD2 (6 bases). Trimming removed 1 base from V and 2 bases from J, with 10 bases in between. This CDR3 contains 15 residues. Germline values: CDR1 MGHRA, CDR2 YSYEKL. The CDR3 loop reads CASSQVGGFTDTQYF. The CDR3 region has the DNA TGCGCCAGCAGCCAAGTCGGGGGTTTCACAGATACGCAGTATTTT.

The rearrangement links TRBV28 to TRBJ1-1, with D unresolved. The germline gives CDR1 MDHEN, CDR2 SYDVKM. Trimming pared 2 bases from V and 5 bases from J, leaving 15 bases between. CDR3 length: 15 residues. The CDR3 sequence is CASSLPRRAYTEAFF. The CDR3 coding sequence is TGTGCCAGCAGTTTACCCCGCCGGGCGTATACTGAAGCTTTCTTT.

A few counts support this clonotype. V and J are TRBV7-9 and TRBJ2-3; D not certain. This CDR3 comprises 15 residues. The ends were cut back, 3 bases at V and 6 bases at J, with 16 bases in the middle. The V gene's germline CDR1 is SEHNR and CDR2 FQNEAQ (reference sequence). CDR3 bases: TGTGCCAGCAGCTTCGCCCCATCCCCTGGGGATACGCAGTATTTT. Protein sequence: CASSFAPSPGDTQYF.

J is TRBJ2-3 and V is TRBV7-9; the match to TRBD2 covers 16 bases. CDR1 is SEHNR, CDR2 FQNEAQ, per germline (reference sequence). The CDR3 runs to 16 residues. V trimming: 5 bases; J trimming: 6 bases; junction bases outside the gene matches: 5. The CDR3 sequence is CASSGGLAGGPDTQYF. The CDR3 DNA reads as TGTGCCAGCAGCGGGGGACTAGCGGGGGGGCCCGATACGCAGTATTTT.

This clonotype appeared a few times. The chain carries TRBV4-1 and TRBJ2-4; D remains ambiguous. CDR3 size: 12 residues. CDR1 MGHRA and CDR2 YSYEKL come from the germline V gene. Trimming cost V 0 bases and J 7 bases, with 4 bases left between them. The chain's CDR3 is CASSQDLNIQYF. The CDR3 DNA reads TGCGCCAGCAGCCAAGACTTGAACATTCAGTACTTC.

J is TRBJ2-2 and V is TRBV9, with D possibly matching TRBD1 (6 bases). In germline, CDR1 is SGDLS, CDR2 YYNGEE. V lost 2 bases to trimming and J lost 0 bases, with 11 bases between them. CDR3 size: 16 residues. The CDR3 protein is CASSVETGTNTGELFF. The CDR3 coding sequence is TGTGCCAGCAGCGTGGAGACAGGAACGAACACCGGGGAGCTGTTTTTT. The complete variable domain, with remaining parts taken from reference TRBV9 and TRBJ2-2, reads DSGVTQTPKHLITATGQRVTLRCSPRSGDLSVYWYQQSLDQGLQFLIQYYNGEERAKGNILERFSAQQFPDLHSELNLSSLELGDSALYFCASSVETGTNTGELFFGEGSRLTVL.

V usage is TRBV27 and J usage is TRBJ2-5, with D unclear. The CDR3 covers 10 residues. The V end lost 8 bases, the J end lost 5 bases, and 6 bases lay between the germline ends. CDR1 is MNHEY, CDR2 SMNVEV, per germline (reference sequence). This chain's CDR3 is CASARETQYF. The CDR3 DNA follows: TGTGCCAGCGCTCGGGAGACCCAGTACTTC.

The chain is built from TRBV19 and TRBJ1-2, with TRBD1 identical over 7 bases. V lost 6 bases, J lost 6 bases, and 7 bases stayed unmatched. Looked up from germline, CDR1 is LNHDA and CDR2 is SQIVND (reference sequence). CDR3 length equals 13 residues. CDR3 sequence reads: CASRTQGIDGYTF. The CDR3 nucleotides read TGTGCCAGTAGAACACAGGGGATCGATGGCTACACCTTC. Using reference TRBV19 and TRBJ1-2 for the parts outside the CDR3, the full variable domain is DGGITQSPKYLFRKEGQNVTLSCEQNLNHDAMYWYRQDPGQGLRLIYYSQIVNDFQKGDIAEGYSVSREKKESFPLTVTSAQKNPTAFYLCASRTQGIDGYTFGSGTRLTVV.

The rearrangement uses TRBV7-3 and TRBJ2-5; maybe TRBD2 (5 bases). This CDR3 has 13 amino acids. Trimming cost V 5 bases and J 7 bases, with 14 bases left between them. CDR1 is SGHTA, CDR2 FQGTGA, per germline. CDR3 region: CASSPLEGLTQYF. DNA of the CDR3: TGTGCCAGCAGCCCCCTAGAGGGTTTGACCCAGTACTTC. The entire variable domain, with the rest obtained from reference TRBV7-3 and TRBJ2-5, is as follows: GAGVSQTPSNKVTEKGKYVELRCDPISGHTALYWYRQSLGQGPEFLIYFQGTGAADDSGLPNDRFFAVRPEGSVSTLKIQRTERGDSAVYLCASSPLEGLTQYFGPGTRLLVL.